This is a list of T cell receptor beta chains from one sample in a study of T cell responses to AZD1222 COVID-19 vaccine. Some clones are missing from TCRdb's copy, which holds only in-frame ones; the method was immunoSEQ multiplex PCR. Of 130,000 or so clones in the sample, around 85% were seen once. The source material was peripheral blood, sampled 28 days after the second dose of the MenACWY control vaccine. Receptors originate from an adult who received the MenACWY meningococcal vaccine as a control. The CDR3 runs from the conserved cysteine through the conserved F or W. Fields, in order: clone size, D gene, V gene, J gene, CDR3 DNA, CDR3 protein. A D gene is named only where the DNA matches it firmly. The size entry is marked missing in some rows and otherwise reads once, few, many or a size class.

-	TRBD1	TRBV19	TRBJ2-7	TGTGCCAGTAGCTCCCGACAGGGGGCGAACGAGCAGTACTTC	CASSSRQGANEQYF
-	-	TRBV7-9	TRBJ2-3	TGTGCCAGCAGCCGCTTGGAGGATACGCAGTATTTT	CASSRLEDTQYF
-	-	TRBV11-3	TRBJ2-7	TGTGCCAGCAGCTTTACAGGACCATACGAGCAGTACTTC	CASSFTGPYEQYF
-	TRBD1	TRBV5-6	TRBJ1-3	TGTGCCAGCAGCTTTCGACAGGGGGTCGGCTCTGGAAACACCATATATTTT	CASSFRQGVGSGNTIYF
few	-	TRBV28	TRBJ1-5	TGTTCTGTTAGGGGTCAAGCGGATCAGCCCCAGCATTTT	CSVRGQADQPQHF
-	-	TRBV3-1/TRBV3-2	TRBJ1-1	TGTGCCAGCAGCCAAGCAGCATCGGGCACTGAAGCTTTCTTT	CASSQAASGTEAFF
-	-	TRBV28	TRBJ1-1	TGTGCCAGCAGTTTATTTAGCAGTGAAGCTTTCTTT	CASSLFSSEAFF
once	-	TRBV3-1/TRBV3-2	TRBJ2-7	TGTGCCAGCAGTCACACTAGCAGCTACGAGCAGTACTTC	CASSHTSSYEQYF
-	TRBD1	TRBV27	TRBJ1-2	TGTGCCAGCAGGATACAGGGGCTTCCTAACTATGGCTACACCTTC	CASRIQGLPNYGYTF
-	-	TRBV5-5	TRBJ1-4	TGTGCCAGCAGCTTCAGGGAAACTAATGAAAAACTGTTTTTT	CASSFRETNEKLFF
few	-	TRBV18	TRBJ2-2	TGTGCCAGCTCGGTTTCGTGGAACACCGGGGAGCTGTTTTTT	CASSVSWNTGELFF
-	-	TRBV18	TRBJ1-3	TGTGCCAGCTCACCACGGGACTTCTCTGGAAACACCATATATTTT	CASSPRDFSGNTIYF
-	TRBD1	TRBV2	TRBJ1-2	TGTGCCAGCAGTGCCGAGGGACAGGGGAAGGGCTACACCTTC	CASSAEGQGKGYTF
-	-	TRBV11-1	TRBJ1-4	TGTGCCAGCAGCTTCTGGGCAAGTGAAAAACTGTTTTTT	CASSFWASEKLFF
-	-	TRBV27	TRBJ2-2	TGTGCCAGCAGTTGGGTTCGAACCGGGGAGCTGTTTTTT	CASSWVRTGELFF
-	TRBD2	TRBV28	TRBJ2-5	TGTGCCAGTGGGGCGGGAGGGCCACAGACCCAGTACTTC	CASGAGGPQTQYF
-	TRBD1	TRBV10-3	TRBJ2-7	TGTGCCATCAGCGCCCGTACAGGGGCAGTCTCGTACGAGCAGTACTTC	CAISARTGAVSYEQYF
-	-	TRBV5-6	TRBJ1-2	TGTGCCAGCAGCTTGGTCAACCAGGGCCTCTATGGCTACACCTTC	CASSLVNQGLYGYTF
-	-	TRBV5-1	TRBJ2-7	TGCGCCAGCAGCCCGGACTCCCTTCGGGAGCAGTACTTC	CASSPDSLREQYF
once	-	TRBV27	TRBJ2-3	TGTGCCAGCAGTTTCATAGACAGCGGTAGCACAGATACGCAGTATTTT	CASSFIDSGSTDTQYF
-	-	TRBV4-2	TRBJ1-6	TGTGCCAGCGGGCCGGGGGCGCGTAATTCACCCCTCCACTTT	CASGPGARNSPLHF
-	-	TRBV7-3	TRBJ2-5	TGTGCCAGCAGCTTAACGGGGGCGGATCCCAGGGCCCAGTACTTC	CASSLTGADPRAQYF
-	-	TRBV18	TRBJ1-4	TGTGCCAGCTCACCACCGCAGGATGAAAAACTGTTTTTT	CASSPPQDEKLFF
-	-	TRBV19	TRBJ1-4	TGTGCCAGGGTTAGGGGGGCAACTAATGAAAAACTGTTTTTT	CARVRGATNEKLFF
-	TRBD1	TRBV5-1	TRBJ1-1	TGCGCCAGCGCCGGACAGGGGGTGTCGAACACTGAAGCTTTCTTT	CASAGQGVSNTEAFF
once	TRBD2	TRBV5-4	TRBJ2-2	TGTGCCAGCAGCGCCGGACTAGCGGGGGTTCACGGGGAGCTGTTTTTT	CASSAGLAGVHGELFF
few	-	TRBV11-2	TRBJ2-1	TGTGCCAGCAGCTTAGTTAGGGGCGTCTCCTACAATGAGCAGTTCTTC	CASSLVRGVSYNEQFF
-	-	TRBV27	TRBJ1-3	TGTGCCAGCAGTTTATTGGGCCCGCTCGTCAGCTCTGGAAACACCATATATTTT	CASSLLGPLVSSGNTIYF
-	-	TRBV7-9	TRBJ1-2	TGTGCCAGCGATAGGATCTTAGGGTCCCATAACTATGGCTACACCTTC	CASDRILGSHNYGYTF
-	TRBD2	TRBV5-1	TRBJ2-1	TGCGCCAGCAGCTTGGCCAGCGGGACCTACAATGAGCAGTTCTTC	CASSLASGTYNEQFF
-	-	TRBV7-8	TRBJ1-1	TGTGCCAGCAGCTTAGCTGCAGGGAGGGACACTGAAGCTTTCTTT	CASSLAAGRDTEAFF
-	-	TRBV10-3	TRBJ2-3	TGTGCCATCAGGACAGGCACAGATACGCAGTATTTT	CAIRTGTDTQYF
-	-	TRBV5-4	TRBJ1-2	TGTGCCAGCAGCTTGGGCCAGGGCCGACGGGGCTACACCTTC	CASSLGQGRRGYTF
-	-	TRBV4-3	TRBJ1-2	TGCGCCAGCAGCCAAGATATGGCGGCCTGGAAAAGCTACACCTTC	CASSQDMAAWKSYTF
-	TRBD2	TRBV5-1	TRBJ2-7	TGCGCCAGCAGCTTCTCGGGGAGTGGCGGGAGCTACGAGCAGTACTTC	CASSFSGSGGSYEQYF
-	-	TRBV19	TRBJ1-4	TGTGCCAGTAGAATAGGGGAAAAACTGTTTTTT	CASRIGEKLFF
once	-	TRBV29-1	TRBJ1-5	TGCAGCGTTTCGGGCATCAATCAGCCCCAGCATTTT	CSVSGINQPQHF
-	TRBD1	TRBV5-4	TRBJ1-1	TGTGCCAGCAGCTTGGGCGGACAGGGAAGCCCCACTGAAGCTTTCTTT	CASSLGGQGSPTEAFF
-	-	TRBV10-1	TRBJ1-2	TGCGCCAGCAGCACGGGGGACTATGGCTACACCTTC	CASSTGDYGYTF
-	TRBD1	TRBV20-1	TRBJ1-1	TGCAGTGCTGGTGGAAGACAGGGGAACACTGAAGCTTTCTTT	CSAGGRQGNTEAFF
-	-	TRBV7-2	TRBJ2-2	TGTGCCAGCAGAGGGGGAGGGGGTAGCGGGGAGCTGTTTTTT	CASRGGGGSGELFF
-	TRBD1	TRBV4-1	TRBJ1-4	TGCGCCAGCAGCCATACAGGGCCAGGGGGTGAAAAACTGTTTTTT	CASSHTGPGGEKLFF
-	-	TRBV5-1	TRBJ2-7	TGCGCCAGCAGCTTGGGAGGCATCAGCTCCTACGAGCAGTACTTC	CASSLGGISSYEQYF
-	TRBD2	TRBV4-2	TRBJ2-3	TGTGCCAGCAGCCAAGAGGTCCCGACTAGCGGGAGACCAGATACGCAGTATTTT	CASSQEVPTSGRPDTQYF
-	TRBD2	TRBV10-3	TRBJ2-7	TGTGCCATCAGCCCACTAGCGGGGGCCTCCTACGAGCAGTACTTC	CAISPLAGASYEQYF
-	-	TRBV19	TRBJ2-1	TGTGCCAGTAGACCCATCCCGGGAACCAGAAACAATGAGCAGTTCTTC	CASRPIPGTRNNEQFF
-	-	TRBV7-9	TRBJ1-4	TGTGCCAGCGGGGGAGTAGGTGAAAAACTGTTTTTT	CASGGVGEKLFF
-	TRBD1	TRBV18	TRBJ1-5	TGTGCCAGCTCACCTTCACTAACAGGGGGATATCAGCCCCAGCATTTT	CASSPSLTGGYQPQHF
-	-	TRBV18	TRBJ2-3	TGTGCCAGCTCACCGGGGACACTTGGTGATACGCAGTATTTT	CASSPGTLGDTQYF
-	-	TRBV4-3	TRBJ1-6	TGCGCCAGCAGCCCCAGAGGTCAGAGTAATTCACCCCTCCACTTT	CASSPRGQSNSPLHF
-	-	TRBV2	TRBJ1-2	TGTGCCAGCAGTGGGGTTTCAGGGGCTGGCTACACCTTC	CASSGVSGAGYTF
-	TRBD1	TRBV30	TRBJ2-5	TGTGCCTTCCGGACAGGGGGTTCTGGAAGAGAGACCCAGTACTTC	CAFRTGGSGRETQYF
-	-	TRBV7-7	TRBJ2-2	TGTGCCAGCAGCCTTGGGGCACAACCAGGAACCGGGGAGCTGTTTTTT	CASSLGAQPGTGELFF
-	-	TRBV6-5	TRBJ2-5	TGTGCCAGCAGTTACGGGGTGGGACAAGAGACCCAGTACTTC	CASSYGVGQETQYF
-	TRBD1	TRBV7-6	TRBJ2-5	TGTGCCAGCAGCTTATCCGGGACAGGGCTAGGAGAGACCCAGTACTTC	CASSLSGTGLGETQYF